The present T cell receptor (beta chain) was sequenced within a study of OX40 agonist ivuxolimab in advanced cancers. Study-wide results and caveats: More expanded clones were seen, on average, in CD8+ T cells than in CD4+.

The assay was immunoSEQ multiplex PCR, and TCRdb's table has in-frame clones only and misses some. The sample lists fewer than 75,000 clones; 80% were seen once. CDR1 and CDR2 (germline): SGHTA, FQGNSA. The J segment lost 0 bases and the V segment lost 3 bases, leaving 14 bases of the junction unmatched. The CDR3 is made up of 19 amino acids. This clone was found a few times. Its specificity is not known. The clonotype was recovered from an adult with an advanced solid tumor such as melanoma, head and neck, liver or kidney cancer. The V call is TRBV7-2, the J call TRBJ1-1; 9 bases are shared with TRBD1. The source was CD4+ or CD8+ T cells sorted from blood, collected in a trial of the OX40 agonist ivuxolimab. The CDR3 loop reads CASSLSGGTGRYVNTEAFF. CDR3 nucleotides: TGTGCCAGCAGCTTGTCAGGTGGGACAGGGAGGTACGTGAACACTGAAGCTTTCTTT.